The 12 T cell receptor beta chains below come from one sample, sequenced in a study of OX40 agonist ivuxolimab in advanced cancers. Sequenced by immunoSEQ multiplex PCR; TCRdb stores in-frame clones only, minus some. The table lists under 20,000 clones, more than 80% of them singletons, with about 27% in the top ten. Material: CD4+ or CD8+ T cells sorted from blood, obtained in a trial of the OX40 agonist ivuxolimab. Source of these receptors: an adult with an advanced solid tumor such as melanoma, head and neck, liver or kidney cancer.

The chain recombines TRBV9 with TRBJ2-3, with TRBD1 identical over 7 bases. This CDR3 is 14 amino acids long. V trimming: 5 bases; J trimming: 4 bases; junction bases outside the gene matches: 7. The germline V gene has CDR1 SGDLS and CDR2 YYNGEE. This chain's CDR3 is CASSSGTVADTQYF. Here the CDR3 DNA reads TGTGCCAGCAGTTCCGGGACAGTGGCAGATACGCAGTATTTT.

V and J are TRBV13 and TRBJ2-7; tentatively, D is TRBD2 (6 bases). Trimming removed 4 bases at V and 0 bases at J, with 10 bases between. The germline CDR1 and CDR2 sequences are PRHDT and FYEKMQ (reference sequence). CDR3 length: 14 residues. In DNA, the CDR3 is TGTGCCAGCAGCTGGACCGGGAGCTCCTACGAGCAGTACTTC. This translates into CASSWTGSSYEQYF. Drawing the rest from reference TRBV13 and TRBJ2-7, the complete variable domain is AAGVIQSPRHLIKEKRETATLKCYPIPRHDTVYWYQQGPGQDPQFLISFYEKMQSDKGSIPDRFSAQQFSDYHSELNMSSLELGDSALYFCASSWTGSSYEQYFGPGTRLTVT.

CDR3 region: CASSLWDRGINQPQHF. The CDR3 DNA reads TGTGCCAGCAGCTTATGGGACAGGGGTATCAATCAGCCCCAGCATTTT. J is TRBJ1-5 and V is TRBV11-2; 10 bases are shared with TRBD1. This CDR3 region has 16 residues. With 2 bases clipped from V and 3 bases from J, the junction kept 4 bases outside the gene matches. Germline CDR1 is SGHAT and CDR2 is FQNNGV.

This chain uses TRBV12-1 with TRBJ1-4. TRBV12-1 has pseudogene status. This CDR3 has 17 residues. CDR3 nucleotides: TGTGCCAGCAGCTTTGCGGGGTTTGAGGGGAAAAATGAAAAACTGTTTTTT. This encodes CASSFAGFEGKNEKLFF.

V gene TRBV27 combines with J gene TRBJ1-4; D uncertain. V lost 3 bases to trimming and J lost 3 bases, with 8 bases between them. This CDR3 comprises 14 residues. CDR1 and CDR2 from the germline V gene are MNHEY and SMNVEV (reference sequence). CDR3 coding DNA: TGTGCCAGCAGTTTCACCGGGGCTAATGAAAAACTGTTTTTT. Protein product: CASSFTGANEKLFF.

In this sample, this clone turned up once. The chain uses TRBV5-1 and TRBJ1-1; 8 bases line up with TRBD1. CDR1 and CDR2 (germline): SGHRS, YFSETQ. The CDR3 totals 17 residues. The ends lost 4 bases at V and 4 bases at J; junction bases unmatched: 15. In DNA, the CDR3 is TGCGCCAGCAGCATTGGGACAGGCCTCGGGCCTAGCACTGAAGCTTTCTTT. Translation: CASSIGTGLGPSTEAFF.

The chain has TRBV2 and TRBJ1-5, with 8 bases fitting TRBD1. The J segment lost 4 bases and the V segment lost 5 bases, leaving 7 bases of the junction unmatched. In germline, CDR1 is SNHLY, CDR2 FYNNEI. The CDR3 extends over 15 amino acids. The CDR3: CASSPRGLGNQPQHF. The CDR3 DNA reads TGTGCCAGCAGTCCCAGGGGGCTCGGGAATCAGCCCCAGCATTTT.

This chain connects TRBV6-4 to TRBJ1-2; D is perhaps TRBD1 (5 bases). Germline assignment: CDR1 MRHNA and CDR2 SNTAGT. CDR3 length: 15 amino acids. V was cut by 5 bases and J by 5 bases, with 18 bases left in between. The CDR3 coding sequence is TGTGCCAGCAGTATCAGTCCTCCAGGGTTGTATGGCTACACCTTC. Its translation: CASSISPPGLYGYTF.

This chain joins TRBV19 and TRBJ1-1; D not certain. The length of the CDR3 is 11 residues. V was clipped by 5 bases and J by 4 bases, with 5 bases between them. CDR1 is LNHDA and CDR2 is SQIVND in the germline V gene (reference sequence). In nucleotides, the CDR3 is TGTGCCAGTAGTCTGGGCACTGAAGCTTTCTTT. This sequence encodes CASSLGTEAFF. Drawing the rest from reference TRBV19 and TRBJ1-1, the complete variable domain is DGGITQSPKYLFRKEGQNVTLSCEQNLNHDAMYWYRQDPGQGLRLIYYSQIVNDFQKGDIAEGYSVSREKKESFPLTVTSAQKNPTAFYLCASSLGTEAFFGQGTRLTVV.

This chain links TRBV19 with TRBJ1-5; D gene uncertain. V gave up 5 bases and J gave up 9 bases, with 14 bases separating them. Per germline, CDR1 LNHDA and CDR2 SQIVND (reference sequence). The CDR3 totals 13 residues. CDR3 sequence (DNA): TGTGCCAGTAGTCCGGATCTTCTCGTGCCCCAGCATTTT. Protein product: CASSPDLLVPQHF.

V is TRBV19 and J is TRBJ1-5; D ambiguous. The CDR3 is 14 residues long. V shed 7 bases and J shed 0 bases, with 10 bases lying between them. The germline V gene has CDR1 LNHDA and CDR2 SQIVND (reference sequence). In nucleotides, the CDR3 is TGTGCCAGTACCAAGGGCCTTAGCAATCAGCCCCAGCATTTT. It encodes CASTKGLSNQPQHF. The full variable domain, in which reference TRBV19 and TRBJ1-5 provide the parts outside the CDR3, is DGGITQSPKYLFRKEGQNVTLSCEQNLNHDAMYWYRQDPGQGLRLIYYSQIVNDFQKGDIAEGYSVSREKKESFPLTVTSAQKNPTAFYLCASTKGLSNQPQHFGDGTRLSIL.

The chain links TRBV5-4 to TRBJ2-7, with TRBD2 identical over 7 bases. The V segment lost 0 bases and the J segment 2 bases; nucleotides outside the gene matches: 5. The CDR3 is 15 amino acids. Germline assignment: CDR1 SGHNT and CDR2 YYREEE (reference sequence). The CDR3 is CASSLGLAVAYEQYF. The CDR3 nucleotides read TGTGCCAGCAGCTTGGGACTAGCAGTAGCCTACGAGCAGTACTTC.